Listed below are T cell receptor beta chains from one sample, sequenced in a study of T-cell memory formation after mild COVID-19. Via MiXCR, TCRdb re-called the 5' RACE reads, giving one row per CDR3 protein. Of fewer than 650,000 distinct CDR3 sequences listed, 15% to 20% were seen once; the top ten hold approximately 8.1%. Sequencing was performed on PBMCs or a T cell subset sorted from them (not recorded which). The receptors were sampled from an adult woman who had mild COVID-19 (a few samples of this study predate the infection). Cell type and time point are not known. Each CDR3 is given with its conserved first and last residue. Each record gives: D gene, clone size, V gene, J gene, CDR3 DNA, CDR3 protein. The D gene is left open where the match is weak. Not all rows give a size; the values are once, few, many and, for expanded clones, a class.

.	.	TRBV7-9	TRBJ2-5	TGTGCCAGCAGTAAAACCACCGCAGAGACCCAGTACTTC	CASSKTTAETQYF
.	few	TRBV5-1	TRBJ2-1	TGCGCCAGCAGCCCCGGGCTTCCCCCTGACAATGAGCAGTTCTTC	CASSPGLPPDNEQFF
.	.	TRBV2	TRBJ2-3	TGTGCCAGGACCCGGGGGACTAGCACAGATACGCAGTATTTT	CARTRGTSTDTQYF
.	few	TRBV9	TRBJ2-3	TGTGCCAGCAGCGTAGCGTCCAGCACAGATACGCAGTATTTT	CASSVASSTDTQYF
.	.	TRBV25-1	TRBJ2-2	TGTGCCAGCAGTGACCAGGGAGGACACACCGGGGAGCTGTTTTTT	CASSDQGGHTGELFF
TRBD1	.	TRBV6-5	TRBJ1-2	TGTGCCAGCAGTTGGGACAGGGTGTATGGCTACACCTTC	CASSWDRVYGYTF
TRBD2	.	TRBV25-1	TRBJ2-1	TGTGCCAGCAGTGAACCGGGACTAAGGAGCAATGAGCAGTTCTTC	CASSEPGLRSNEQFF
.	.	TRBV12-3/TRBV12-4	TRBJ1-3	TGTGCCAGCAGTTCCATCGGTGGAGGGCTCGTCGCTGGAAACACCATATATTTT	CASSSIGGGLVAGNTIYF
TRBD1	few	TRBV29-1	TRBJ2-1	TGCAGCATGGTTCGGACAGGACCCATACATTTAGGCCACAGGACCCATGAGCAGTTCTTC	CSMVRTGPIHLGHRTHEQFF
TRBD1	few	TRBV7-6	TRBJ1-2	TGTGCCAGCAGCCCATCCACAGGGGGTGGCTACACCTTC	CASSPSTGGGYTF
.	.	TRBV2	TRBJ1-1	TGTGCCAGCAGTGGGTATTTCCCTGAAGCTTTCTTT	CASSGYFPEAFF
.	.	TRBV7-8	TRBJ2-7	TGTGCCAGCAGGGCCGCGGGCACCTACGAGCAGTACTTC	CASRAAGTYEQYF
TRBD2	few	TRBV27	TRBJ2-2	TGTGCCAGCAGTTCCCCTACTAGCGCGTTCGGGGAGCTGTTTTTT	CASSSPTSAFGELFF
.	.	TRBV20-1	TRBJ2-1	TGCAGTGCTTTCCCGGGACTCGAAATCCATGAGCAGTTCTTC	CSAFPGLEIHEQFF
TRBD1	few	TRBV5-4	TRBJ1-1	TGTGCCAGCAGCTTGGGGCAAAGGACAGGGGTCATGAACACTGAAGCTTTCTTT	CASSLGQRTGVMNTEAFF
TRBD1	.	TRBV7-2	TRBJ1-6	TGTGCCAGCAGCGAGGACAGGTCAAATAATTCACCCCTCCACTTT	CASSEDRSNNSPLHF
TRBD2	few	TRBV12-3/TRBV12-4	TRBJ2-5	TGTGCCAGCAGTTCCAGGACTAGCGGGAGAGTGAAGACCCAGTACTTC	CASSSRTSGRVKTQYF
.	.	TRBV7-6	TRBJ1-1	TGTGCCAGCAGCTTCACCTGGGACGGTGACACTGAAGCTTTCTTT	CASSFTWDGDTEAFF
TRBD1	.	TRBV6-1	TRBJ1-5	TGTGCCAGCAACCTACGACAGGGCAGCAATCAGCCCCAGCATTTT	CASNLRQGSNQPQHF
.	few	TRBV6-6	TRBJ2-3	TGTGCCAGCAGTTACACCAGCACCCGCACAGATACGCAGTATTTT	CASSYTSTRTDTQYF
.	few	TRBV4-2	TRBJ1-6	TGTGCCAGCAGCCAAGATTGGGAAGGAGGTTCACCCCTCCACTTT	CASSQDWEGGSPLHF
.	few	TRBV15	TRBJ1-1	TGTGCCACCAGCAGAGATTTACGACGGACGAACACTGAAGCTTTCTTT	CATSRDLRRTNTEAFF
.	.	TRBV20-1	TRBJ1-1	TGCAGTGCTAGAGATCCGAACCTGAGCACTGAAGCTTTCTTT	CSARDPNLSTEAFF
.	few	TRBV19	TRBJ1-2	TGTGCCAGTAGACCCAGGACACTGGGATCCTATGGCTACACCTTC	CASRPRTLGSYGYTF
TRBD2	.	TRBV20-1	TRBJ2-5	TGCAGTGCTAGAGATCGGTGGAATAGGGCGGGAGTTTACCAAGAGACCCAGTACTTC	CSARDRWNRAGVYQETQYF
.	.	TRBV27	TRBJ1-6	TGTGCCAGCGGACGGTATAATTCACCCCTCCACTTT	CASGRYNSPLHF
.	few	TRBV5-1	TRBJ2-7	TGCGCCAGCAGCTCTAACCCTGACAGCTCCTACGAGCAGTACTTC	CASSSNPDSSYEQYF
.	.	TRBV12-3/TRBV12-4	TRBJ1-4	TGTGCCAGCAGCAAGGGACCAGCAGGCGCTGAAAAACTGTTTTTT	CASSKGPAGAEKLFF
.	.	TRBV5-1	TRBJ1-4	TGCGCCAGCAGCGGAACAGGGCAATCTAATGAAAAACTGTTTTTT	CASSGTGQSNEKLFF
TRBD1	.	TRBV19	TRBJ2-2	TGTGCCAGTATGGACAGGGGCGCCGGGGAGCTGTTTTTT	CASMDRGAGELFF
TRBD2	few	TRBV6-2/TRBV6-3	TRBJ2-1	TGTGCCAGCAGTCTGCCGGGACTAGCGACCTACAATGAGCAGTTCTTC	CASSLPGLATYNEQFF
.	many	TRBV20-1	TRBJ1-3	TGCAGTGCTCCCGGGACTCGCTCTGGAAACACCATATATTTT	CSAPGTRSGNTIYF
TRBD2	.	TRBV4-2	TRBJ2-2	TGTGCCAGCAGCCAAGAAGTCGGGGGGAGCACCGGGGAGCTGTTTTTT	CASSQEVGGSTGELFF
.	few	TRBV7-3	TRBJ2-3	TGTGCCAGCAGCTTAACTGGTGGGGCCCCTGGGGCTACGCAGTATTTT	CASSLTGGAPGATQYF
.	few	TRBV29-1	TRBJ2-2	TGCAGCGTTGAAACGGGACCAAACACCGGGGAGCTGTTTTTT	CSVETGPNTGELFF
TRBD2	.	TRBV4-1	TRBJ2-1	TGCGCCAGCTCCAAACCGGGACTACCTTCCTACAATGAGCAGTTCTTC	CASSKPGLPSYNEQFF
.	many	TRBV27	TRBJ1-1	TGTGCCAGCAGTTTATTGGGGGACACTGAAGCTTTCTTT	CASSLLGDTEAFF
.	.	TRBV18	TRBJ2-5	TGTGCCAGCTCACCCAGCCTAGGCCAAGAGACCCAGTACTTC	CASSPSLGQETQYF
TRBD1	few	TRBV20-1	TRBJ1-2	TGCAGTGCTGAGACAGGGGGTTTATATGGCTACACCTTC	CSAETGGLYGYTF
TRBD2	.	TRBV29-1	TRBJ2-3	TGCAGCGTTACTAGCGGGGGGCTAGATACGCAGTATTTT	CSVTSGGLDTQYF
TRBD1	many	TRBV10-3	TRBJ2-7	TGTGCCATCAGTCCACAGGGGGCCCCTTTGTTTGAGCAGTACTTC	CAISPQGAPLFEQYF
.	many	TRBV12-3/TRBV12-4	TRBJ1-1	TGTGCCAGCAGTTTTAGGGGGGGGAACACTGAAGCTTTCTTT	CASSFRGGNTEAFF
.	once	TRBV6-1	TRBJ1-2	TGTGCCAGCAGTGAAGTTCTGAGGGTAGACTATGGCTACACCTTC	CASSEVLRVDYGYTF
.	.	TRBV24-1	TRBJ2-2	TGTGCCACCAGTGATTTGCAAGTGACTGCGAACACCGGGGAGCTGTTTTTT	CATSDLQVTANTGELFF
.	few	TRBV6-5	TRBJ2-2	TGTGCCAGCAGTTACGGCAGGGACACCGGGGAGCTGTTTTTT	CASSYGRDTGELFF
.	few	TRBV6-2/TRBV6-3	TRBJ2-2	TGTGCCAGCAGTGCTACCTTAGCCAACACCGGGGAGCTGTTTTTT	CASSATLANTGELFF
.	few	TRBV7-2	TRBJ2-5	TGTGCCAGCAGCTTAATGGGAGGTAGCCACAGGAGGGTGGAGACCCAGTACTTC	CASSLMGGSHRRVETQYF
.	.	TRBV29-1	TRBJ2-7	TGCAGCGTTCGTCCGTCTCACTCCTACGAGCAGTACTTC	CSVRPSHSYEQYF
TRBD2	few	TRBV18	TRBJ2-7	TGTGCCAGCTCACCACTAAAGGGACTAGGAAGGGACGAGCAGTACTTC	CASSPLKGLGRDEQYF
.	many	TRBV7-6	TRBJ2-2	TGTGCCAGCAGCCCCCTCGGGGCCGGGGAGCTGTTTTTT	CASSPLGAGELFF
.	.	TRBV7-6	TRBJ1-3	TGTGCCAGCAGCTTAGGGGGTTACGGAAACACCATATATTTT	CASSLGGYGNTIYF
TRBD1	.	TRBV6-5	TRBJ2-7	TGTGCCAGCAGGTGGCAGGCGGACAGGGGTTCCTACGAGCAGTACTTC	CASRWQADRGSYEQYF
.	few	TRBV2	TRBJ2-3	TGTGCCAGCACCACACGGGATACGCAGTATTTT	CASTTRDTQYF
.	few	TRBV9	TRBJ2-7	TGTGCCAGCAGCGTAGCATTTGGCAACAGGGAGCAGTACTTC	CASSVAFGNREQYF